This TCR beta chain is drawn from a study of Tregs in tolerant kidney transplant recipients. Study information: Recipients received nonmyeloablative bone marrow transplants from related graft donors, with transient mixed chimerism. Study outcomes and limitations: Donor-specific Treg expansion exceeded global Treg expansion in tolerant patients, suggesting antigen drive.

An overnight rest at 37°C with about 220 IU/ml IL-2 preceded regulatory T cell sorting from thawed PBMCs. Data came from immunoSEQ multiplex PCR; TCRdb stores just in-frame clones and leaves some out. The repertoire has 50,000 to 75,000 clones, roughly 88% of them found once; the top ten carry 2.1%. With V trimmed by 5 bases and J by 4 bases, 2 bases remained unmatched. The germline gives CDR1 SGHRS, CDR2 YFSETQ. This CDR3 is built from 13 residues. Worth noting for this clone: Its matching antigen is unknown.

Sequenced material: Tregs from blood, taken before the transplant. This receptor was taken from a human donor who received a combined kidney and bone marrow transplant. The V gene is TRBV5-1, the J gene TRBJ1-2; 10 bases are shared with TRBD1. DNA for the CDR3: TGCGCCAGCAGAGGGACAGGGGCCTATGGCTACACCTTC. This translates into CASRGTGAYGYTF.